The next 14 T cell receptor beta chains were all read from a single sample in a study of shared clonotypes between healthy human individuals. Measured with immunoSEQ multiplex PCR; TCRdb has only the in-frame clones, and not every one. The sample lists approximately 1.9 million clones, 93% occurring once. As defined, naive CD8 cells were CD45RO-negative and positively selected for CCR7, with terminally differentiated effector memory CD45RA+ cells excluded. The material sequenced was naive CD8+ T cells from PBMCs. Receptors originate from a man aged 18 to 29 in good health. Some clones in this sample may be carry-over from other donors' samples.

This clone was seen a few times. The sample contains more than one DNA sequence encoding this CDR3. The rearrangement links TRBV7-9 to TRBJ2-2; 10 bases match TRBD1. The V gene's germline CDR1 is SEHNR and CDR2 FQNEAQ (reference sequence). J gave up 6 bases and V 5 bases, and 6 bases lay outside the gene matches. This CDR3 has 15 residues. The CDR3 is CASSPRTGGAGELFF. CDR3 coding DNA: TGTGCCAGCAGCCCCCGGACAGGGGGAGCCGGGGAGCTGTTTTTT.

A note on this clone: The sample carries other DNA sequences with the same CDR3. The chain uses TRBV27 and TRBJ1-2; 9 positions agree with TRBD1. Germline V CDR1 and CDR2: MNHEY, SMNVEV (reference sequence). CDR3 length: 13 amino acids. With V trimmed by 3 bases and J by 4 bases, 0 bases remained unmatched. The CDR3, as DNA: TGTGCCAGCAGTTTGGGACAGGGCTATGGCTACACCTTC. As protein: CASSLGQGYGYTF.

This clone was seen only once. CDR3 sequence (DNA): TGTGCCACCAGCAGAGATCTGGCGGGGGACTCCTACGAGCAGTACTTC. Amino acids: CATSRDLAGDSYEQYF. V gene TRBV15 combines with J gene TRBJ2-7; 7 bases fit TRBD2. Per the germline V gene, CDR1 is LNHNV and CDR2 is YYDKDF (reference sequence). This CDR3 is built from 16 residues. The V gene end was trimmed by 0 bases and the J gene end by 0 bases; junction bases not matched to a gene: 5.

This chain joins TRBV6-6 and TRBJ2-7; D possibly corresponds to TRBD1 (6 bases). The CDR3 contains 15 residues. V was pared by 1 base and J by 4 bases, with 14 bases between. Germline V gene sequence: CDR1 MNHNY, CDR2 SVGAGI (reference sequence). The CDR3 DNA is TGTGCCAGCAGTTACTGGTCGGGGCAGGGGTACGAGCAGTACTTC. It translates to CASSYWSGQGYEQYF.

V is TRBV10-2 and J is TRBJ2-1; 12 bases line up with TRBD2. The germline V gene has CDR1 WSHSY and CDR2 SAAADI. The length of the CDR3 is 16 residues. The junction had 9 bases not matched to a gene; V was cut back by 2 bases and J by 10 bases. This CDR3 is CASSEPGLAGSKEQFF. The CDR3 bases are TGCGCCAGCAGTGAGCCGGGACTAGCGGGTTCGAAAGAGCAGTTCTTC.

This clone appeared a few times. The chain joins TRBV15 to TRBJ2-1, with D unresolved. Germline V lookup: CDR1 LNHNV, CDR2 YYDKDF (reference sequence). The CDR3 is 14 amino acids. V was pared by 6 bases and J by 9 bases, with 18 bases between. The CDR3 region is CATSRSTLRVEQFF. CDR3 in DNA: TGTGCCACCAGTCGATCGACGCTGCGTGTTGAGCAGTTCTTC.

The chain joins TRBV4-2 to TRBJ2-7; D possibly corresponds to TRBD2 (6 bases). Trimming shortened V by 0 bases and J by 3 bases, and 12 bases separated the two germline ends. Germline V gene sequence: CDR1 LGHNA, CDR2 YNFKEQ. This CDR3 is 15 amino acids long. The CDR3 DNA is TGTGCCAGCAGCCAAGACCGGGGGACCGGCTACGAGCAGTACTTC. Residues: CASSQDRGTGYEQYF.

This clone has a single count. Other DNA sequences of this sample code for an identical CDR3. This chain uses TRBV4-1 with TRBJ2-1; D is undetermined. CDR1 is MGHRA, CDR2 YSYEKL, per germline. V was trimmed by 1 base and J by 7 bases, leaving 8 bases between them. The CDR3 contains 13 residues. CDR3 protein: CASSQVGRNEQFF. The CDR3 nucleotides are TGCGCCAGCAGCCAAGTAGGGCGGAATGAGCAGTTCTTC.

This chain uses TRBV11-2 with TRBJ2-5, with 10 nucleotides matching TRBD2. The ends lost 1 base at V and 6 bases at J; junction bases unmatched: 8. The CDR3 extends over 16 amino acids. CDR1 and CDR2 (germline): SGHAT, FQNNGV. CDR3 region: CASSLGLAGVWKTQYF. CDR3 coding DNA: TGTGCCAGCAGCTTAGGGCTAGCGGGAGTCTGGAAGACCCAGTACTTC. The complete variable domain, with remaining parts taken from reference TRBV11-2 and TRBJ2-5, reads EAGVAQSPRYKIIEKRQSVAFWCNPISGHATLYWYQQILGQGPKLLIQFQNNGVVDDSQLPKDRFSAERLKGVDSTLKIQPAKLEDSAVYLCASSLGLAGVWKTQYFGPGTRLLVL.

The chain is built from TRBV27 and TRBJ2-5, with 11 bases matching TRBD2. The CDR3 extends over 15 amino acids. CDR1 is MNHEY and CDR2 is SMNVEV in the germline V gene (reference sequence). V shed 5 bases, J shed 4 bases, and the junction held 6 bases outside the gene matches. The CDR3 region is CASSPNGLAGETQYF. The CDR3 DNA sequence: TGTGCCAGCAGTCCGAACGGACTAGCGGGAGAGACCCAGTACTTC.

The chain's CDR3 is CASSLGQGPINQPQHF. The CDR3 nucleotides read TGTGCCAGCAGCTTAGGACAGGGCCCCATCAATCAGCCCCAGCATTTT. The rearrangement uses TRBV7-6 and TRBJ1-5; 7 bases align to TRBD1. This CDR3 contains 16 residues. Germline CDR1 SGHVS, CDR2 FNYEAQ. V lost 1 base, J lost 3 bases, and 6 bases stayed unmatched.

The chain has TRBV11-2 and TRBJ2-3, with 8 bases matching TRBD2. V shed 4 bases and J 4 bases; nucleotides not matched to a gene: 7. CDR3 length: 15 residues. Germline CDR1 SGHAT, CDR2 FQNNGV. As DNA, the CDR3 is TGTGCCAGCAGCTACCGGGGGGGTCTGCCAGATACGCAGTATTTT. As protein: CASSYRGGLPDTQYF. Based on the CDR3 plus reference TRBV11-2 and TRBJ2-3, the full variable domain is EAGVAQSPRYKIIEKRQSVAFWCNPISGHATLYWYQQILGQGPKLLIQFQNNGVVDDSQLPKDRFSAERLKGVDSTLKIQPAKLEDSAVYLCASSYRGGLPDTQYFGPGTRLTVL.

V and J are TRBV4-3 and TRBJ1-1; D perhaps matches TRBD1 (6 bases). CDR3 length: 15 residues. Trimming removed 3 bases from V and 5 bases from J, with 16 bases in between. CDR1 is LGHNA and CDR2 is YSLEER in the germline V gene. This CDR3 reads CASSQGSRGATEAFF. In DNA form, the CDR3 reads TGCGCCAGCAGCCAGGGCAGTAGGGGGGCAACTGAAGCTTTCTTT.

The V gene is TRBV7-2, the J gene TRBJ1-2; D is undetermined. This CDR3 comprises 14 residues. V dropped 8 bases and J dropped 1 base, with 14 bases sitting between them. In germline, CDR1 is SGHTA, CDR2 FQGNSA. The CDR3 bases are TGTGCCAGCCAAGATTCGGGAGTTAACTATGGCTACACCTTC. Translation gives CASQDSGVNYGYTF.